This TCR beta chain emerged from a study of T cells in Graves' hyperthyroidism and ophthalmopathy. The CDR3 is made up of 15 amino acids. Germline V gene data show CDR1 as MNHNS and CDR2 as SASEGT. Study-wide results and caveats: The model identified upcoming ophthalmopathy a median about 6.5 months ahead of onset.

Regarding this clonotype: Its specificity is unknown. A much larger clone differs by one base, so this may be a read error.

TCR beta CDR3 region amplification was performed from RNA transcripts. Carried out on the TCR CDR3, a first-round RT-PCR used the HTBI primer set. One entry per CDR3 protein results from TCRdb running MiXCR on the multiplex PCR reads. The table has 450,000 to 600,000 distinct CDR3 sequences, approximately 15% seen once. Graves' hyperthyroidism was deemed stable given no ophthalmopathy progression within 18 months. The TCR originated in a woman aged 40 to 49 with Graves' hyperthyroidism. The chain links TRBV6-1 to TRBJ2-7; TRBD1 matches 7 bases. The source material was blood. CDR3 nucleotide sequence: TGTGCCAGCAGTGAAGTAAGAGGGGGCTCTAGGGAGCAGTGCTTC. Protein product: CASSEVRGGSREQCF.